A single T cell receptor (beta chain) is shown here with its context. Assay used: immunoSEQ multiplex PCR; TCRdb lists only in-frame clones, some missing. The sample contains 50,000 to 65,000 clones, 65% to 75% of which appear only once. The data derive from a study of blood T cell repertoires in COVID-19. Study as a whole: Samples representing acute and convalescent COVID-19 were sourced from the United States, Italy and Spain. T cells, B-cell-depleted T cells, or PBMCs supplied cDNA or gDNA.

The receptor comes from a woman older than 75 with acute or convalescent COVID-19. The sample taken for sequencing was peripheral blood.

The CDR3 DNA follows: TGTGCCAGCAGCTTCCCGGGGAACACTGAAGCTTTCTTT. Protein: CASSFPGNTEAFF. The chain is built from TRBV5-4 and TRBJ1-1; D gene uncertain. Germline V gene lookup returns CDR1 SGHNT and CDR2 YYREEE (reference sequence). CDR3 length: 13 residues. Trimming shortened V by 2 bases and J by 1 base, and 6 bases separated the two germline ends.